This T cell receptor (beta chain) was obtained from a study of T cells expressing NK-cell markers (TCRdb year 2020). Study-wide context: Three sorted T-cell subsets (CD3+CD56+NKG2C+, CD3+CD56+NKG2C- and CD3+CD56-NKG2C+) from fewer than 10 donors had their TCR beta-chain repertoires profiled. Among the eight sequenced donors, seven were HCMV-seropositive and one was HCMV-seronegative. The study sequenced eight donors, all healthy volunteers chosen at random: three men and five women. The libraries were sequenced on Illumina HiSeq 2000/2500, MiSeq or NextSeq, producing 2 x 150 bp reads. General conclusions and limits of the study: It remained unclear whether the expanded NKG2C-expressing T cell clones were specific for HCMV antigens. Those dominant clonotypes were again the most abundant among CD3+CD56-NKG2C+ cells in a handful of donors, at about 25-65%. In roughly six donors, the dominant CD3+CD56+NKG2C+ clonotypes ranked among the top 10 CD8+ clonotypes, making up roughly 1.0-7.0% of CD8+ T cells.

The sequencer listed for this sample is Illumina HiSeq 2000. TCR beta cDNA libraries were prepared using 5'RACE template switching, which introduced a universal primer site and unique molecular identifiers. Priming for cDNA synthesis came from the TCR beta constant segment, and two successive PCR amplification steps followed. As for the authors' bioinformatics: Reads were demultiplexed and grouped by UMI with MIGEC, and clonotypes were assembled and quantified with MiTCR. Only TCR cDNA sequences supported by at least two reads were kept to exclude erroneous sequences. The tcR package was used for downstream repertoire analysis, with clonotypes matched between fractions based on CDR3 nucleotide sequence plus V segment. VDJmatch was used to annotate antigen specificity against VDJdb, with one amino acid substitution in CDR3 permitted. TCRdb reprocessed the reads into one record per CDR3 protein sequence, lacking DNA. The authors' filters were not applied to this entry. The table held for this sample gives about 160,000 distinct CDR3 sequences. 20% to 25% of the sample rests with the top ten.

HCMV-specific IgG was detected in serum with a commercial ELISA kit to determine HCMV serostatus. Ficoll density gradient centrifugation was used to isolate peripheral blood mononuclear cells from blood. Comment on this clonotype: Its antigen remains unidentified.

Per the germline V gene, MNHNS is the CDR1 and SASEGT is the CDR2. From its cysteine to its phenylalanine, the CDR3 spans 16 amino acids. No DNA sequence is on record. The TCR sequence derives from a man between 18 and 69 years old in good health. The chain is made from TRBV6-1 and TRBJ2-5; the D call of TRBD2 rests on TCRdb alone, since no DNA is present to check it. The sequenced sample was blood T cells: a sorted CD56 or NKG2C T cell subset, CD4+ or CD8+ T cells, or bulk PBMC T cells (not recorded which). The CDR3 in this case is CASTRLAGGLRETQYF.